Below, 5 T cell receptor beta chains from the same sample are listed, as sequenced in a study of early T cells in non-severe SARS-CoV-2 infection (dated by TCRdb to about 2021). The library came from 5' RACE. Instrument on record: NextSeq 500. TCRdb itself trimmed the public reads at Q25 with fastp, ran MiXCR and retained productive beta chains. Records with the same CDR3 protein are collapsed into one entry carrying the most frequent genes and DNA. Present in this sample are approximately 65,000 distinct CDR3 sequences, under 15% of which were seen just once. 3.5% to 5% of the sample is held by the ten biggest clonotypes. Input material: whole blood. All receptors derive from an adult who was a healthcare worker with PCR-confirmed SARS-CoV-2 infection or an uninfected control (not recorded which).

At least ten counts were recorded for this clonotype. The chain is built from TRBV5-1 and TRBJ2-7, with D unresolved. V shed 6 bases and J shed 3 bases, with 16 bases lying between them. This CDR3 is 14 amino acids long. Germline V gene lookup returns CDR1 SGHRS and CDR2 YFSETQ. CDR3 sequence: CASTLGEHFYEQYF. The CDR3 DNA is TGCGCCAGCACCCTGGGTGAGCATTTCTACGAGCAGTACTTC. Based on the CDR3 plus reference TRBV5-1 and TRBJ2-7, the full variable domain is KAGVTQTPRYLIKTRGQQVTLSCSPISGHRSVSWYQQTPGQGLQFLFEYFSETQRNKGNFPGRFSGRQFSNSRSEMNVSTLELGDSALYLCASTLGEHFYEQYFGPGTRLTVT.

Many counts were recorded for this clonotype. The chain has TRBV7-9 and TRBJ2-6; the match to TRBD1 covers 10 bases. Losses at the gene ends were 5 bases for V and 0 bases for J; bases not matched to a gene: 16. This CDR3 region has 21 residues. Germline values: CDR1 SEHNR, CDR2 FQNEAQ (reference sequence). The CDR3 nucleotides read TGTGCCAGCAGCACAACCCTGACAGGGGGCGGGCTACCCTCTGGGGCCAACGTCCTGACTTTC. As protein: CASSTTLTGGGLPSGANVLTF. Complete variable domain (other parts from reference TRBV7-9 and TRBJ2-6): DTGVSQNPRHKITKRGQNVTFRCDPISEHNRLYWYRQTLGQGPEFLTYFQNEAQLEKSRLLSDRFSAERPKGSFSTLEIQRTEQGDSAMYLCASSTTLTGGGLPSGANVLTFGAGSRLTVL.

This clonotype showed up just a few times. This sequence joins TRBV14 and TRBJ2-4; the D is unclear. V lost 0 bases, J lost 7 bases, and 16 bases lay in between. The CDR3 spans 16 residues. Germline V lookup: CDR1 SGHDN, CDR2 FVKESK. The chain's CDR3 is CASSQEGHTRPNIQYF. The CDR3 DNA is TGTGCCAGCAGCCAAGAAGGTCACACACGACCGAACATTCAGTACTTC.

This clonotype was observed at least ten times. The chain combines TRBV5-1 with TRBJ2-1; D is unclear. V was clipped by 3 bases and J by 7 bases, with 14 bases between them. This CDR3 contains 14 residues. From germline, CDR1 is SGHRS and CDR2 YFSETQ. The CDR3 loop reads CASSSVGLGNEQFF. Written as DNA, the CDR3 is TGCGCCAGCAGCTCCGTGGGGTTGGGTAATGAGCAGTTCTTC.

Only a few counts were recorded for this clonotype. The CDR3 nucleotides are TGTGCCAGCAGCCGCGGGGAGAAAGAGACCCAGTACTTC. Its protein product is CASSRGEKETQYF. The chain uses TRBV11-2 and TRBJ2-5, with D possibly TRBD2 on 6 matching bases. The V end lost 5 bases, the J end lost 3 bases, and 10 bases lay between the germline ends. Germline V lookup: CDR1 SGHAT, CDR2 FQNNGV. The CDR3 length is 13 residues.